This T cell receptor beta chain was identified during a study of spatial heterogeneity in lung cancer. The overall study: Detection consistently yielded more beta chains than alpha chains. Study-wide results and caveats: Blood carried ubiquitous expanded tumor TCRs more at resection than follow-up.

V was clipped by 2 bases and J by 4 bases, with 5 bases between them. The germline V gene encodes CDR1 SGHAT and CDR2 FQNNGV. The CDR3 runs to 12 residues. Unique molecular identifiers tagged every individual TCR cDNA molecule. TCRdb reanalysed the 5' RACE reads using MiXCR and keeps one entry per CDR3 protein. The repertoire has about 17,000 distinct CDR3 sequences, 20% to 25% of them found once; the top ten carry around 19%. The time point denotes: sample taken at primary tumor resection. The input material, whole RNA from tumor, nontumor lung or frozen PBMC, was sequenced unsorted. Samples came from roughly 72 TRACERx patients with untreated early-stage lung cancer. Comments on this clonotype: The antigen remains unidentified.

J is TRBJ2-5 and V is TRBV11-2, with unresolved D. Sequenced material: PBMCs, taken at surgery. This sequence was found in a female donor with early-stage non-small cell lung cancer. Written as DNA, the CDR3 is TGTGCCAGCAGCTTACTCGGAGAGACCCAGTACTTC. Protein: CASSLLGETQYF.